The sequence of this TCR beta chain was determined in a study of blood T cell repertoires in COVID-19. As for the study in general: The samples span acute and convalescent COVID-19 from the United States, Italy and Spain. T cells, B-cell-depleted T cells, or PBMCs provided the cDNA or gDNA that served as material.

Repertoires were generated with immunoSEQ multiplex PCR, while TCRdb's copy carries only in-frame clones and drops some. The sample contains about 90,000 clones, over 75% of which appear only once. Looked up from germline, CDR1 is SGHNT and CDR2 is YENEEA. The trim removed 5 bases at V and 0 bases at J, leaving 12 bases unmatched. This CDR3 spans 19 amino acids. This receptor was obtained from a human donor in a cohort sampled during active COVID-19. Material: peripheral blood. The chain carries TRBV11-3 and TRBJ2-1; TRBD2 matches 11 bases. CDR3 loop: CASSLTYRLAGSSYNEQFF. The CDR3 DNA follows: TGTGCCAGCAGCCTAACCTACCGACTAGCGGGGAGCTCCTACAATGAGCAGTTCTTC. Filled out from reference TRBV11-3 and TRBJ2-1, the complete variable domain reads EAGVVQSPRYKIIEKKQPVAFWCNPISGHNTLYWYLQNLGQGPELLIRYENEEAVDDSQLPKDRFSAERLKGVDSTLKIQPAELGDSAVYLCASSLTYRLAGSSYNEQFFGPGTRLTVL.